This T cell receptor beta chain comes out of a study of shared clonotypes between healthy human individuals. Points on this clone: Its antigen is as yet unknown. Within the sample, other DNA sequences also encode this same CDR3.

Profiling relied on immunoSEQ multiplex PCR, and the TCRdb table lists in-frame clones only, not all of them. The table includes around 1.1 million clones, 70% to 80% detected once. Study outcomes and limitations: Though the depth was large, rarefaction showed that sorted-subset sequencing was incomplete. What naive subsets generally showed was a larger estimated richness than memory subsets showed.

The clonotype comes from a man in his late teens or twenties in good health. Some clones in this sample may be carry-over from other donors' samples. Sequenced material: memory CD4+ T cells from PBMCs. Subset specified: CD45RA-negative fraction.

DNA for the CDR3: TGCGCCAGCAGCTTACTAGCGGTTTCCTACAATGAGCAGTTCTTC. This gives the protein CASSLLAVSYNEQFF. V and J are TRBV5-1 and TRBJ2-1, with 8 bases fitting TRBD2. The CDR3 sequence is 15 residues long. The junction had 2 bases not matched to a gene; V was cut back by 2 bases and J by 1 base. Germline values: CDR1 SGHRS, CDR2 YFSETQ. The variable domain in full, with the rest retrieved from reference TRBV5-1 and TRBJ2-1, is KAGVTQTPRYLIKTRGQQVTLSCSPISGHRSVSWYQQTPGQGLQFLFEYFSETQRNKGNFPGRFSGRQFSNSRSEMNVSTLELGDSALYLCASSLLAVSYNEQFFGPGTRLTVL.